The clone carrying this TCR beta chain was seen just once. The sample originates from a study of blood T cell repertoires in COVID-19. The overall study: T cells, B-cell-depleted T cells, or PBMCs supplied cDNA or gDNA.

Germline lookup yields CDR1 MNHNS and CDR2 SASEGT. CDR3 length: 13 amino acids. Trimming removed 2 bases from V and 11 bases from J; junction bases left unmatched: 3. TCRdb's copy holds only in-frame clones and misses some; the assay was immunoSEQ multiplex PCR. The sample contains about 83,000 clones, roughly 90% of which appear only once. The gene calls are TRBV6-1 and TRBJ1-6; 7 positions agree with TRBD1. The sequence was collected from a woman aged 80 or over with active or convalescent COVID-19. Specimen: peripheral blood. This CDR3 reads CASSERQGTPLHF. In DNA form, the CDR3 reads TGTGCCAGCAGTGAACGACAGGGTACACCCCTCCACTTT.